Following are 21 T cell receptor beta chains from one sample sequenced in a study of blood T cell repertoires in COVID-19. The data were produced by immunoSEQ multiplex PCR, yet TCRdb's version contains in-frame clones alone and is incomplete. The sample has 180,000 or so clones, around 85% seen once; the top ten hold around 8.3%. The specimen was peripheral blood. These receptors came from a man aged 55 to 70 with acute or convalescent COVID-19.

The chain's CDR3 is CASSVTGGAGEQYF. The CDR3 region has the DNA TGTGCCAGCAGCGTAACAGGGGGCGCAGGCGAGCAGTACTTC. The chain joins TRBV9 to TRBJ2-7, with TRBD1 matching 9 bases. Trimming at V came to 1 base and at J to 6 bases, leaving 5 bases not matched to a gene. The germline V gene has CDR1 SGDLS and CDR2 YYNGEE. The CDR3 is 14 residues long.

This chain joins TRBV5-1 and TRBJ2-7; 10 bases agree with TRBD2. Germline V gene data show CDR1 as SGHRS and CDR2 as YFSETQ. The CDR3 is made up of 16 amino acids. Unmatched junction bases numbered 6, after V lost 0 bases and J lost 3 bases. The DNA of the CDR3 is TGCGCCAGCAGCTTGGGCTCTAGCGGGAGATTCTACGAGCAGTACTTC. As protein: CASSLGSSGRFYEQYF.

CDR3 coding DNA: TGTGCCAGCAGTGTCCGGGACATCCAGAACACTGAAGCTTTCTTT. Translating it yields CASSVRDIQNTEAFF. This rearrangement joins TRBV2 to TRBJ1-1, with TRBD1 as a possible D gene (6 bases). Germline values: CDR1 SNHLY, CDR2 FYNNEI. Trimming left V 4 bases short and J 1 base short, with 13 bases between. CDR3 size: 15 residues.

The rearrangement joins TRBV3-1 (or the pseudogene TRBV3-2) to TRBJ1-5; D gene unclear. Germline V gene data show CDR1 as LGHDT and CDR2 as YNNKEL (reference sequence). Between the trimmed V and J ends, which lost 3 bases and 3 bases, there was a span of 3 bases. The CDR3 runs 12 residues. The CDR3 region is CASSHLNQPQHF. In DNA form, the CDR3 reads TGTGCCAGCAGCCACCTCAATCAGCCCCAGCATTTT.

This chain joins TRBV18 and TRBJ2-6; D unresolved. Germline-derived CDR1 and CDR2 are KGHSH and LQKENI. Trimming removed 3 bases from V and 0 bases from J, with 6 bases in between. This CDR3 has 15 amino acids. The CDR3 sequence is CASSPPRSGANVLTF. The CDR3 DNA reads TGTGCCAGCTCACCCCCCCGCTCTGGGGCCAACGTCCTGACTTTC.

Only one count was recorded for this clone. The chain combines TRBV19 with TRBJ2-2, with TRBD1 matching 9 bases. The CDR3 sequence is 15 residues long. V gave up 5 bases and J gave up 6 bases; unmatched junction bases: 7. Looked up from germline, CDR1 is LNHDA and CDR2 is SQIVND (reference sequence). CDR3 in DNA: TGTGCCAGTAGTTCACCGGGACAGGGATCCGGGGAGCTGTTTTTT. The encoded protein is CASSSPGQGSGELFF.

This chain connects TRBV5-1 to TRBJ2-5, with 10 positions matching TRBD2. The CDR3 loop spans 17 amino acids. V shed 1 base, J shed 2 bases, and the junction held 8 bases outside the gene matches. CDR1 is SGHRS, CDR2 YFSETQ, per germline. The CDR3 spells CASSLRLAGLTQETQYF. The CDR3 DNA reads TGCGCCAGCAGCTTGAGACTAGCGGGTCTGACTCAAGAGACCCAGTACTTC.

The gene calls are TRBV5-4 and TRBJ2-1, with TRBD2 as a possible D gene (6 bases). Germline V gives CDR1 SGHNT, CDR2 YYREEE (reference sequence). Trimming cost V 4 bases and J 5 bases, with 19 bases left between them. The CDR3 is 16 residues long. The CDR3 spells CASSPHLGSRNNEQFF. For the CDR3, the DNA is TGTGCCAGCAGCCCCCACCTCGGGAGCAGGAACAATGAGCAGTTCTTC.

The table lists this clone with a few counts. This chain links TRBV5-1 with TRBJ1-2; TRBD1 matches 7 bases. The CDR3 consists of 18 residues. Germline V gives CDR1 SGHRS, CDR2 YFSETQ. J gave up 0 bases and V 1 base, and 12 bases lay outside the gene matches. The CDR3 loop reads CASSLRGWGQSSNYGYTF. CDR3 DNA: TGCGCCAGCAGCTTGAGGGGGTGGGGACAGAGCTCTAACTATGGCTACACCTTC.

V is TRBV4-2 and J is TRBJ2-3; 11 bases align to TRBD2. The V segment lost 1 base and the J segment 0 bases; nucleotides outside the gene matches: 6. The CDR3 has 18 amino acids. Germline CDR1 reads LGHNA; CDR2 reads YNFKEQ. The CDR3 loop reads CASSQGRLAGPSTDTQYF. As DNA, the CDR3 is TGTGCCAGCAGCCAAGGTCGACTAGCGGGGCCTAGCACAGATACGCAGTATTTT.

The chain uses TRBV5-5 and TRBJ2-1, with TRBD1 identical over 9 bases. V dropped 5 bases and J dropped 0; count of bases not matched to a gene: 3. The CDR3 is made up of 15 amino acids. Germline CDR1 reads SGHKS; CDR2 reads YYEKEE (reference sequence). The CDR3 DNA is TGTGCCAGCAGAGCGACAGGGGGCTCCTACAATGAGCAGTTCTTC. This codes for CASRATGGSYNEQFF.

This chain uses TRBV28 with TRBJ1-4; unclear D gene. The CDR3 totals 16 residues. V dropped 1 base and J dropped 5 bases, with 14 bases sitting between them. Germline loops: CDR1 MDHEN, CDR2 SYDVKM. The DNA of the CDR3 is TGTGCCAGCAGTTTATTCGGGTCTGTGGTGAATGAAAAACTGTTTTTT. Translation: CASSLFGSVVNEKLFF.

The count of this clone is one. For the CDR3, the DNA is TGCGCCAGCAGCCCGCGACAGGGAGAGACCCAGTACTTC. It encodes CASSPRQGETQYF. The gene calls are TRBV5-1 and TRBJ2-5, with 7 bases aligning to TRBD1. Germline CDR1 reads SGHRS; CDR2 reads YFSETQ. J was trimmed by 4 bases and V by 4 bases; bases with no gene match: 4. The CDR3 loop spans 13 amino acids.

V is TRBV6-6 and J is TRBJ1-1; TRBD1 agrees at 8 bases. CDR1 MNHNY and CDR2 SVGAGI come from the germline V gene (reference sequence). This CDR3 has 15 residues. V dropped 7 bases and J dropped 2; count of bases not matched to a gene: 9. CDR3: CASTHGDRYNTEAFF. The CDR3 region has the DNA TGTGCCAGCACCCACGGGGACAGGTACAACACTGAAGCTTTCTTT.

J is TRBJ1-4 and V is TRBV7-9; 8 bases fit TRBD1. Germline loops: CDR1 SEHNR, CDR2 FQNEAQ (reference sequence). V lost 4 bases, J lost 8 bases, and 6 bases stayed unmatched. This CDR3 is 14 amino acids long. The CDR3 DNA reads TGTGCCAGCAGCTCTACAGGGGGGAACGAAAAACTGTTTTTT. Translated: CASSSTGGNEKLFF.

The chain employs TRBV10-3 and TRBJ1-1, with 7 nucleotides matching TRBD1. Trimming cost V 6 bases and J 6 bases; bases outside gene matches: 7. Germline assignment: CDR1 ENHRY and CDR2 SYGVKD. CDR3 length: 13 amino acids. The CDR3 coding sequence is TGTGCCATCAGGGGGACAGTAATTTCTGAAGCTTTCTTT. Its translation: CAIRGTVISEAFF.

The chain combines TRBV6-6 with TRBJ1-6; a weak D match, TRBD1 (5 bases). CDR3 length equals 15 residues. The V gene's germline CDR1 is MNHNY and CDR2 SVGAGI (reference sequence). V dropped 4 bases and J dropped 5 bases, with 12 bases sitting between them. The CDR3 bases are TGTGCCAGCAGTTTATTGCGGGGCGATAATTCACCCCTCCACTTT. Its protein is CASSLLRGDNSPLHF.

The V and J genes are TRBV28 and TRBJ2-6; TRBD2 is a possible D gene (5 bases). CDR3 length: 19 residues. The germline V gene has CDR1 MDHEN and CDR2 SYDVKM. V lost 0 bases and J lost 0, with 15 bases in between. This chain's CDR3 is CASSLWRDRGSSGANVLTF. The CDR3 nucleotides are TGTGCCAGCAGTTTATGGAGAGACCGGGGTTCCTCTGGGGCCAACGTCCTGACTTTC.

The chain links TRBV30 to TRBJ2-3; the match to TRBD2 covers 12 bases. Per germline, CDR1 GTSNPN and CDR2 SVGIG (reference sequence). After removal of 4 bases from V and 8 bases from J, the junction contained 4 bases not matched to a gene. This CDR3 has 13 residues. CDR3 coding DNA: TGTGCCTGGACGACTAGCGGGAGTGGTACGCAGTATTTT. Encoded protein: CAWTTSGSGTQYF.

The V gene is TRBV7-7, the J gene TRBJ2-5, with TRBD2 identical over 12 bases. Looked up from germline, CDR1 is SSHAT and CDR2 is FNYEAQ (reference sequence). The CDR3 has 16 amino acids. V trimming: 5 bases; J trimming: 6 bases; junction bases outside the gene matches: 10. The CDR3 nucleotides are TGTGCCAGCAGCGTGTCCGGGACTAGCGGGTTTCAGACCCAGTACTTC. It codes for CASSVSGTSGFQTQYF.

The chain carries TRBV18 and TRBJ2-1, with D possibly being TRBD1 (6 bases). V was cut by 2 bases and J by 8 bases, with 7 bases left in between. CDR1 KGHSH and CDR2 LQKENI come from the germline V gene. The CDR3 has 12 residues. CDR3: CASSPTGYEQFF. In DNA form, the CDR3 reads TGTGCCAGCTCACCAACAGGGTATGAGCAGTTCTTC. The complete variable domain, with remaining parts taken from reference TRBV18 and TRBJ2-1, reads NAGVMQNPRHLVRRRGQEARLRCSPMKGHSHVYWYRQLPEEGLKFMVYLQKENIIDESGMPKERFSAEFPKEGPSILRIQQVVRGDSAAYFCASSPTGYEQFFGPGTRLTVL.